What follows are 14 T cell receptor beta chains derived from one specimen sequenced in a study of Ad26.COV2.S vaccination and SARS-CoV-2 variants. The repertoire was sequenced with immunoSEQ multiplex PCR; TCRdb's copy has only in-frame clones and lacks some. The data hold hundreds of thousands of clones, with about 87% observed a single time. The treatment here: around 19 received Ad26.COV2.S at low or high dose, single or two shots; 5 received placebo; per-sample allocation not given. Following the first vaccine or placebo injection, samples were taken on day 63. The sequenced sample was peripheral blood, obtained in a trial of Ad26.COV2.S vaccine versus placebo. The receptors originated from a person between 18 and 59 years old who received the Ad26.COV2.S COVID-19 vaccine or a placebo.

This sequence joins TRBV19 and TRBJ1-5; D is unclear. The CDR3 is 13 residues long. Trimming took 11 bases from V and 0 from J, leaving 11 bases between them. CDR1 and CDR2 from the germline V gene are LNHDA and SQIVND (reference sequence). CDR3 sequence reads: CARYSYSNQPQHF. For the CDR3, the DNA is TGTGCCCGCTACAGTTATAGCAATCAGCCCCAGCATTTT.

This clone was observed a single time. The chain carries TRBV29-1 and TRBJ2-1; D remains ambiguous. In germline, CDR1 is SQVTM, CDR2 ANQGSEA. Trimming stripped 4 bases from V and 5 bases from J, with 6 bases between. The CDR3 runs to 11 residues. CDR3 coding DNA: TGCAGCGTTGCTCATAACAATGAGCAGTTCTTC. Its protein product is CSVAHNNEQFF.

This chain links TRBV30 with TRBJ2-5, with TRBD2 identical over 7 bases. The J segment lost 7 bases and the V segment lost 4 bases, leaving 3 bases of the junction unmatched. The CDR3 runs 11 residues. CDR1 is GTSNPN, CDR2 SVGIG, per germline (reference sequence). The CDR3 sequence: CAWTGEGTQYF. CDR3 sequence (DNA): TGTGCCTGGACGGGGGAGGGGACCCAGTACTTC.

The rearrangement links TRBV7-8 to TRBJ2-3; D ambiguous. The ends were cut back, 1 base at V and 2 bases at J, with 7 bases in the middle. The CDR3 spans 14 residues. Germline V lookup: CDR1 SGHVS, CDR2 FQNEAQ. The DNA of the CDR3 is TGTGCCAGCAGCTTAGGAAGATTCACAGATACGCAGTATTTT. It yields the protein CASSLGRFTDTQYF.

The chain carries TRBV6-5 and TRBJ2-7; no definite D call. This CDR3 has 13 residues. Per the germline V gene, CDR1 is MNHEY and CDR2 is SVGAGI. Trimming cost V 6 bases and J 0 bases, with 9 bases left between them. The chain's CDR3 is CASRPGFSYEQYF. In DNA form, the CDR3 reads TGTGCCAGCAGGCCTGGCTTCTCCTACGAGCAGTACTTC.

The chain joins TRBV18 to TRBJ2-7; TRBD1 matches 8 bases. V was clipped by 1 base and J by 6 bases; unmatched bases: 8. The CDR3 has 15 amino acids. Germline CDR1 and CDR2: KGHSH and LQKENI. CDR3 DNA: TGTGCCAGCTCACCACGGGGACAGGTCGTCGGCGAGCAGTACTTC. This encodes CASSPRGQVVGEQYF.

The J gene is TRBJ2-5, the V gene TRBV7-9; D remains ambiguous. Germline values: CDR1 SEHNR, CDR2 FQNEAQ (reference sequence). The CDR3 is made up of 16 amino acids. Trimming left V 1 base short and J 1 base short, with 13 bases between. The CDR3 nucleotides are TGTGCCAGCAGCTTAGGGCAGGTAGCTTTCCAAGAGACCCAGTACTTC. Encoded protein: CASSLGQVAFQETQYF.

DNA of the CDR3: TGTGCCAGCAGCTCCACAGGGTTTGAAGATACGCAGTATTTT. It yields the protein CASSSTGFEDTQYF. The genes are TRBV7-9 and TRBJ2-3; possibly TRBD1 for D (6 bases). Germline CDR1 is SEHNR and CDR2 is FQNEAQ (reference sequence). V gave up 4 bases and J gave up 5 bases, with 13 bases separating them. This CDR3 has 14 residues. Looking up the rest from reference TRBV7-9 and TRBJ2-3 gives the full variable domain: DTGVSQNPRHKITKRGQNVTFRCDPISEHNRLYWYRQTLGQGPEFLTYFQNEAQLEKSRLLSDRFSAERPKGSFSTLEIQRTEQGDSAMYLCASSSTGFEDTQYFGPGTRLTVL.

This sequence joins TRBV29-1 and TRBJ2-1; 7 bases fit TRBD2. Germline V gene lookup returns CDR1 SQVTM and CDR2 ANQGSEA. Losses at the gene ends were 5 bases for V and 1 base for J; bases not matched to a gene: 11. The CDR3 has 16 residues. The CDR3 bases are TGCAGCGTTTCCGGGTTCACTAGCGAATCCTACAATGAGCAGTTCTTC. As protein: CSVSGFTSESYNEQFF.

The rearrangement joins TRBV28 to TRBJ2-2; D unresolved. The V and J ends lost 2 bases and 6 bases respectively, with 1 base between them. This CDR3 contains 11 residues. The germline V gene has CDR1 MDHEN and CDR2 SYDVKM. The CDR3 sequence is CASSLAGELFF. In DNA, the CDR3 is TGTGCCAGCAGTTTAGCCGGGGAGCTGTTTTTT.

CDR3 amino acids: CASSLSGADTGELFF. Here the CDR3 DNA reads TGTGCCAGCAGTTTATCAGGGGCGGACACCGGGGAGCTGTTTTTT. The chain is built from TRBV27 and TRBJ2-2; D may be TRBD1 (5 bases). CDR3 length equals 15 residues. Germline V CDR1 and CDR2: MNHEY, SMNVEV (reference sequence). With 0 bases removed from V and 3 bases from J, the gap between germline ends came to 8 bases.

This clone was recorded a few times. The V call is TRBV3-1 (or the pseudogene TRBV3-2), the J call TRBJ2-1; weak D call: TRBD2 (5 bases). CDR1 and CDR2 from the germline V gene are LGHDT and YNNKEL (reference sequence). CDR3 length: 17 residues. The ends were cut back, 3 bases at V and 2 bases at J, with 17 bases in the middle. CDR3 amino acids: CASSHERRGGPYNEQFF. In DNA, the CDR3 is TGTGCCAGCAGCCACGAGAGGAGAGGAGGACCCTACAATGAGCAGTTCTTC.

J is TRBJ1-2 and V is TRBV18; 9 positions match TRBD1. V shed 0 bases and J 5 bases; nucleotides not matched to a gene: 7. This CDR3 is built from 16 residues. CDR1 and CDR2 (germline): KGHSH, LQKENI. CDR3 in amino acids: CASSPPAGTGRYGYTF. Written as DNA, the CDR3 is TGTGCCAGCTCACCACCTGCCGGGACAGGGAGATATGGCTACACCTTC.

V is TRBV7-9 and J is TRBJ1-1; D is uncertain. There are 16 residues in the CDR3. The V end lost 1 base, the J end lost 4 bases, and 16 bases lay between the germline ends. Germline CDR1 and CDR2: SEHNR and FQNEAQ (reference sequence). CDR3 nucleotides: TGTGCCAGCAGCTTAGGGAGTTCAGGTTCGGCCACTGAAGCTTTCTTT. This translates into CASSLGSSGSATEAFF. The whole variable domain, filled in from reference TRBV7-9 and TRBJ1-1, reads DTGVSQNPRHKITKRGQNVTFRCDPISEHNRLYWYRQTLGQGPEFLTYFQNEAQLEKSRLLSDRFSAERPKGSFSTLEIQRTEQGDSAMYLCASSLGSSGSATEAFFGQGTRLTVV.